The 30 T cell receptor beta chains in this list originate from one sample, sequenced in a study of shared clonotypes between healthy human individuals. Method: immunoSEQ multiplex PCR; TCRdb's copy keeps in-frame clones and lacks some. The table has approximately 1,500,000 clones, roughly 95% seen once. The sample comprised naive CD4+ T cells sorted from blood. Regarding subset: CD45RA+ positively selected. Every receptor here comes from a man in his thirties or forties in good health.

This chain uses TRBV18 with TRBJ2-5; D ambiguous. This CDR3 has 14 residues. CDR1 and CDR2 (germline): KGHSH, LQKENI. V lost 1 base, J lost 3 bases, and 9 bases lay in between. In nucleotides, the CDR3 is TGTGCCAGCTCACCACGCAGATCCAAAGAGACCCAGTACTTC. Protein: CASSPRRSKETQYF. The variable domain in full, with the rest retrieved from reference TRBV18 and TRBJ2-5, is NAGVMQNPRHLVRRRGQEARLRCSPMKGHSHVYWYRQLPEEGLKFMVYLQKENIIDESGMPKERFSAEFPKEGPSILRIQQVVRGDSAAYFCASSPRRSKETQYFGPGTRLLVL.

This chain joins TRBV30 and TRBJ2-7; no clear D. Germline-derived CDR1 and CDR2 are GTSNPN and SVGIG (reference sequence). This CDR3 is 13 amino acids long. V was clipped by 0 bases and J by 0 bases, with 6 bases between them. The CDR3 reads CAWSVQDSYEQYF. The CDR3 DNA reads as TGTGCCTGGAGTGTCCAGGACTCCTACGAGCAGTACTTC.

The rearrangement uses TRBV7-9 and TRBJ2-5; 10 bases fit TRBD2. CDR1 and CDR2 from the germline V gene are SEHNR and FQNEAQ (reference sequence). Trimming cost V 0 bases and J 2 bases; bases outside gene matches: 6. The CDR3 has 17 residues. In DNA form, the CDR3 reads TGTGCCAGCAGCTTAGCGGCGAGCGGGAGGGTACAAGAGACCCAGTACTTC. It translates to CASSLAASGRVQETQYF.

The V gene is TRBV7-2, the J gene TRBJ2-7; perhaps TRBD1 as D (5 bases). This CDR3 is 14 amino acids long. The V gene lost 3 bases and the J gene lost 3 bases, with 12 bases spanning the gap. Germline lookup yields CDR1 SGHTA and CDR2 FQGNSA. The CDR3 DNA is TGTGCCAGCAGCTTCCCAGGGTTGCACTACGAGCAGTACTTC. Protein: CASSFPGLHYEQYF.

This clone was observed once. The gene calls are TRBV5-1 and TRBJ2-3, with unresolved D. V dropped 0 bases and J dropped 3 bases, with 14 bases sitting between them. Germline values: CDR1 SGHRS, CDR2 YFSETQ. The CDR3 spans 16 residues. The CDR3 loop reads CASSLARQFQTDTQYF. In DNA, the CDR3 is TGCGCCAGCAGCTTGGCCCGGCAGTTCCAAACAGATACGCAGTATTTT. The full variable domain, rest sourced from reference TRBV5-1 and TRBJ2-3, is KAGVTQTPRYLIKTRGQQVTLSCSPISGHRSVSWYQQTPGQGLQFLFEYFSETQRNKGNFPGRFSGRQFSNSRSEMNVSTLELGDSALYLCASSLARQFQTDTQYFGPGTRLTVL.

The chain carries TRBV6-4 and TRBJ2-7, with D hard to call. The V gene's germline CDR1 is MRHNA and CDR2 SNTAGT. V shed 7 bases and J shed 2 bases, with 15 bases lying between them. The CDR3 contains 14 residues. CDR3 in amino acids: CASIRDPGPYEQYF. The DNA for the CDR3 is TGTGCCAGCATCAGAGATCCGGGCCCCTACGAGCAGTACTTC.

V is TRBV4-1 and J is TRBJ1-5, with D unresolved. CDR1 MGHRA and CDR2 YSYEKL come from the germline V gene. The V end was cut by 4 bases, the J end by 0 bases, with 13 bases between. The CDR3 consists of 16 residues. The CDR3 protein is CASSPKMSGSNQPQHF. CDR3 DNA sequence: TGCGCCAGCAGCCCCAAGATGTCCGGTAGCAATCAGCCCCAGCATTTT.

Concerning this clone itself: The sample carries other DNA sequences with the same CDR3. The V gene is TRBV5-1, the J gene TRBJ2-2; D might be TRBD1 or TRBD2, each matching 5 bases. The CDR3 sequence is 15 residues long. Germline V lookup: CDR1 SGHRS, CDR2 YFSETQ. V lost 3 bases, J lost 1 base, and 10 bases lay in between. The CDR3 here is CASSYGTLNTGELFF. The CDR3 bases are TGCGCCAGCAGCTACGGGACCCTGAACACCGGGGAGCTGTTTTTT.

The chain joins TRBV6-5 to TRBJ2-7, with 7 bases fitting TRBD1. The CDR3 is made up of 14 amino acids. The germline gives CDR1 MNHEY, CDR2 SVGAGI. The J segment lost 2 bases and the V segment lost 5 bases, leaving 6 bases of the junction unmatched. This chain's CDR3 is CASSAPGQPYEQYF. The DNA of the CDR3 is TGTGCCAGCAGTGCACCGGGACAGCCCTACGAGCAGTACTTC.

As DNA, the CDR3 is TGTGCCAGCAGCTTAGATTTGTTAGTTGGTGTTGGTCCCGATGAGCAGTTCTTC. Its translation is CASSLDLLVGVGPDEQFF. The J gene is TRBJ2-1, the V gene TRBV11-2, with unresolved D. From germline, CDR1 is SGHAT and CDR2 FQNNGV. The CDR3 runs to 18 residues. Between the trimmed V and J ends, which lost 0 bases and 8 bases, there was a span of 23 bases. The full variable domain, its missing parts supplied by reference TRBV11-2 and TRBJ2-1, is EAGVAQSPRYKIIEKRQSVAFWCNPISGHATLYWYQQILGQGPKLLIQFQNNGVVDDSQLPKDRFSAERLKGVDSTLKIQPAKLEDSAVYLCASSLDLLVGVGPDEQFFGPGTRLTVL.

The J gene is TRBJ2-5, the V gene TRBV29-1; D is ambiguous. Germline lookup yields CDR1 SQVTM and CDR2 ANQGSEA. This CDR3 region has 12 residues. V was shortened by 4 bases and J by 6 bases, with 12 bases between the two germline ends. The DNA of the CDR3 is TGCAGCGTTGCGAACTCTCCTCAGACCCAGTACTTC. This codes for CSVANSPQTQYF.

Notes on this clone: Other DNA sequences from this sample encode an identical CDR3 as well. The chain employs TRBV11-2 and TRBJ2-1, with unresolved D. Germline CDR1 is SGHAT and CDR2 is FQNNGV. With 5 bases removed from V and 0 bases from J, the gap between germline ends came to 8 bases. The CDR3 has 14 amino acids. CDR3 coding DNA: TGTGCCAGCAGCCTCAGGAGCTCCTACAATGAGCAGTTCTTC. Protein product: CASSLRSSYNEQFF.

This chain joins TRBV21-1 and TRBJ2-7. TRBV21-1 is designated a pseudogene. The CDR3 has 12 residues. CDR3 sequence reads: CASSKMPPEQYF. Here the CDR3 DNA reads TGTGCCAGCAGCAAAATGCCCCCCGAGCAGTACTTC.

This chain joins TRBV7-2 and TRBJ2-1; D gene uncertain. This CDR3 has 15 amino acids. Deletions cut 3 bases from V and 2 bases from J, with 11 bases between. The germline V gene has CDR1 SGHTA and CDR2 FQGNSA. The CDR3 coding sequence is TGTGCCAGCAGCTTTAGCCGAGCCCCCTACAATGAGCAGTTCTTC. It yields the protein CASSFSRAPYNEQFF.

This clone occurred once. This chain uses TRBV4-1 with TRBJ2-5, with TRBD2 matching 9 bases. This CDR3 comprises 17 residues. V lost 0 bases, J lost 4 bases, and 9 bases stayed unmatched. Germline V gene data show CDR1 as MGHRA and CDR2 as YSYEKL. CDR3 in amino acids: CASSQDISGRSLETQYF. The DNA of the CDR3 is TGCGCCAGCAGCCAAGATATAAGCGGGAGGTCCCTAGAGACCCAGTACTTC.

J is TRBJ2-7 and V is TRBV5-4; 9 positions agree with TRBD1. The ends lost 4 bases at V and 3 bases at J; junction bases unmatched: 8. CDR3 length: 15 residues. Germline values: CDR1 SGHNT, CDR2 YYREEE (reference sequence). The chain's CDR3 is CASSGGQGGFYEQYF. CDR3 DNA: TGTGCCAGCAGCGGGGGACAGGGAGGGTTCTACGAGCAGTACTTC.

The CDR3 reads CASSWGWREGVREQYF. For the CDR3, the DNA is TGTGCCAGCAGCTGGGGCTGGCGGGAGGGAGTGAGGGAGCAGTACTTC. The chain employs TRBV5-8 and TRBJ2-7; 9 nucleotides align to TRBD2. V lost 3 bases and J lost 7; bases outside the gene matches: 14. Germline CDR1 is SGHTS and CDR2 is YDEGEE. The CDR3 spans 16 residues.

The chain combines TRBV20-1 with TRBJ1-2; no clear D. The CDR3 has 11 amino acids. V was shortened by 3 bases and J by 8 bases, with 10 bases between the two germline ends. CDR1 is DFQATT and CDR2 is SNEGSKA in the germline V gene (reference sequence). The CDR3 DNA is TGCAGTGCTAGTGGCCTCCCAGGCTACACCTTC. Amino acids: CSASGLPGYTF.

The chain uses TRBV27 and TRBJ2-5; 10 nucleotides match TRBD1. Trimming cost V 5 bases and J 7 bases; bases outside gene matches: 10. There are 15 residues in the CDR3. The germline V gene encodes CDR1 MNHEY and CDR2 SMNVEV (reference sequence). The CDR3: CASSRRQGALGTQYF. CDR3 coding DNA: TGTGCCAGCAGTAGAAGACAGGGGGCGCTGGGGACCCAGTACTTC.

This clone was counted between two and nine times. The chain has TRBV10-2 and TRBJ2-7; 8 nucleotides align to TRBD2. The V gene end was trimmed by 2 bases and the J gene end by 4 bases; junction bases not matched to a gene: 4. This CDR3 is built from 14 residues. Germline loops: CDR1 WSHSY, CDR2 SAAADI. CDR3 in DNA: TGCGCCAGCAGTGAGAGCGCGGGAGGTTACGAGCAGTACTTC. It translates to CASSESAGGYEQYF.

About this clone: This sample also contains other DNA sequences that code for the same CDR3. This sequence joins TRBV9 and TRBJ2-7; perhaps TRBD2 as D (6 bases). The V and J ends lost 0 bases and 7 bases respectively, with 11 bases between them. The CDR3 is 13 amino acids. From germline, CDR1 is SGDLS and CDR2 YYNGEE. Here the CDR3 reads CASSVDGSREQYF. The CDR3 bases are TGTGCCAGCAGCGTAGACGGGAGTCGAGAGCAGTACTTC.

This sequence joins TRBV18 and TRBJ1-3; the D gene is possibly TRBD1 (5 bases). Between the trimmed V and J ends, which lost 1 base and 11 bases, there was a span of 21 bases. The V gene's germline CDR1 is KGHSH and CDR2 LQKENI. The CDR3 length is 16 residues. The CDR3 region is CASSPLPRGTAGAIYF. As DNA, the CDR3 is TGTGCCAGCTCACCACTGCCCCGGGGGACGGCGGGAGCCATATATTTT.

The CDR3 DNA reads as TGTGCCATCAGGGAACAGGCCGAAGCTTTCTTT. Its translation: CAIREQAEAFF. The chain carries TRBV10-3 and TRBJ1-1; tentative D call: TRBD1 (5 bases). Germline V CDR1 and CDR2: ENHRY, SYGVKD. V was cut by 6 bases and J by 8 bases, with 10 bases left in between. This CDR3 region has 11 residues.

The chain employs TRBV11-2 and TRBJ2-7, with 7 bases lining up with TRBD2. Germline V CDR1 and CDR2: SGHAT, FQNNGV. The CDR3 runs 17 residues. Trimming took 3 bases from V and 1 from J; bases not matched to a gene: 12. CDR3 sequence: CASSFRASGLSSYEQYF. The CDR3 nucleotides read TGTGCCAGCAGCTTCCGGGCTAGCGGTCTATCATCCTACGAGCAGTACTTC.

This chain joins TRBV4-3 and TRBJ2-7; 7 bases match TRBD2. The CDR3 consists of 19 residues. The ends lost 3 bases at V and 9 bases at J; junction bases unmatched: 26. Per germline, CDR1 LGHNA and CDR2 YSLEER. CDR3 DNA sequence: TGCGCCAGCAGCCAGGGAGACCTTTTGGGCGGGAGCTCACATTATTTGCAGTACTTC. It is translated as CASSQGDLLGGSSHYLQYF.

This chain connects TRBV2 to TRBJ2-4; no clear D. Trimming pared 2 bases from V and 0 bases from J, leaving 5 bases between. CDR1 and CDR2 (germline): SNHLY, FYNNEI. The CDR3 runs 14 residues. CDR3 nucleotides: TGTGCCAGCAGTGAAAGTCTAGCCAAAAACATTCAGTACTTC. Translating gives CASSESLAKNIQYF.

This clone was observed once. The chain carries TRBV18 and TRBJ2-1, with D unresolved. Germline-derived CDR1 and CDR2 are KGHSH and LQKENI. V was pared by 4 bases and J by 4 bases, with 8 bases between. This CDR3 comprises 13 residues. CDR3 bases: TGTGCCAGCTCACTGTCATATTACAATGAGCAGTTCTTC. Translating it yields CASSLSYYNEQFF.

The chain combines TRBV5-1 with TRBJ2-7, with D perhaps matching TRBD2 (5 bases). The germline CDR1 and CDR2 sequences are SGHRS and YFSETQ. The germline V and J ends were trimmed by 4 bases and 1 base, with 21 bases remaining between them. This CDR3 region has 17 residues. The CDR3: CASSLSPKLAASYEQYF. As DNA, the CDR3 is TGCGCCAGCAGCCTAAGCCCGAAGCTAGCAGCGTCCTACGAGCAGTACTTC.

This rearrangement joins TRBV11-2 to TRBJ2-3; tentatively, D is TRBD2 (5 bases). From germline, CDR1 is SGHAT and CDR2 FQNNGV. This CDR3 is built from 16 residues. V was pared by 0 bases and J by 1 base, with 11 bases between. The chain's CDR3 is CASSLDVGGRTDTQYF. Here the CDR3 DNA reads TGTGCCAGCAGCTTAGATGTCGGAGGACGCACAGATACGCAGTATTTT.

The CDR3 spells CASSSGQGNSNYGYTF. The CDR3 DNA sequence: TGTGCCAGCAGCTCGGGACAGGGTAATTCTAACTATGGCTACACCTTC. The chain employs TRBV5-6 and TRBJ1-2; 9 bases map to TRBD1. The CDR3 has 16 amino acids. CDR1 is SGHDT and CDR2 is YYEEEE in the germline V gene. V was pared by 3 bases and J by 0 bases, with 6 bases of the junction left unmatched.